One sample yielded the 30 T cell receptor beta chains listed below, sequenced in a study of OX40 agonist ivuxolimab in advanced cancers. The data were produced by immunoSEQ multiplex PCR, yet TCRdb's version contains in-frame clones alone and is incomplete. This sample yields about 86,000 clones, of which about 93% are seen a single time; 0.9% to 1.2% belongs to the top ten. The sequencing used CD4+ or CD8+ T cells sorted from blood, collected in a trial of the OX40 agonist ivuxolimab. The receptors here all came from an adult with an advanced solid tumor such as melanoma, head and neck, liver or kidney cancer.

This sequence joins TRBV29-1 and TRBJ2-3; possible D gene TRBD1, 5 bases. V lost 3 bases to trimming and J lost 3 bases, with 7 bases between them. From germline, CDR1 is SQVTM and CDR2 ANQGSEA. The CDR3 sequence is 12 residues long. The CDR3 DNA is TGCAGCGTTGATGCAGGGACAGATACGCAGTATTTT. It is translated as CSVDAGTDTQYF.

This chain uses TRBV19 with TRBJ1-2, with D unclear. Deletions cut 3 bases from V and 4 bases from J, with 9 bases between. From germline, CDR1 is LNHDA and CDR2 SQIVND (reference sequence). The CDR3 sequence is 13 residues long. DNA of the CDR3: TGTGCCAGTAGTATTGGGCAGCCCTATGGCTACACCTTC. It is translated as CASSIGQPYGYTF.

The chain is built from TRBV29-1 and TRBJ2-7; 11 bases are shared with TRBD1. The CDR3 covers 15 residues. V shed 0 bases, J shed 6 bases, and the junction held 7 bases outside the gene matches. Germline lookup yields CDR1 SQVTM and CDR2 ANQGSEA. CDR3 DNA: TGCAGCGTTGAAGACCAAGTAGGGACAGGGGGCGAGCAGTACTTC. It is translated as CSVEDQVGTGGEQYF.

V usage is TRBV9 and J usage is TRBJ1-2; TRBD1 might be the D (5 bases). CDR3 length: 14 amino acids. CDR1 is SGDLS and CDR2 is YYNGEE in the germline V gene. V was cut by 4 bases and J by 8 bases, with 18 bases left in between. CDR3 in amino acids: CASSRGEGLRGYTF. Written as DNA, the CDR3 is TGTGCCAGCAGCCGGGGCGAGGGGTTAAGAGGCTACACCTTC.

The sample holds a few counts of this clone. This chain connects TRBV30 to TRBJ2-7; TRBD1 agrees at 8 bases. The ends lost 2 bases at V and 0 bases at J; junction bases unmatched: 6. Germline-derived CDR1 and CDR2 are GTSNPN and SVGIG (reference sequence). The CDR3 is 15 residues long. The CDR3 protein is CAWSITGGSSYEQYF. CDR3 nucleotide sequence: TGTGCCTGGAGTATAACAGGGGGAAGCTCCTACGAGCAGTACTTC.

The rearrangement uses TRBV7-2 and TRBJ2-4; tentative D call: TRBD2 (6 bases). V lost 4 bases and J 8 bases, leaving 18 bases between the germline ends. Germline assignment: CDR1 SGHTA and CDR2 FQGNSA. This CDR3 is built from 15 residues. CDR3 DNA: TGTGCCAGCAGCTCATTACGGGAGTTAGGGTACATTCAGTACTTC. This gives the protein CASSSLRELGYIQYF.

The chain employs TRBV11-2 and TRBJ1-3; D is possibly TRBD1 (6 bases). V was cut by 2 bases and J by 8 bases, with 10 bases left in between. The CDR3 covers 13 residues. CDR1 and CDR2 from the germline V gene are SGHAT and FQNNGV. CDR3 in DNA: TGTGCCAGCAGCTTAAGCGGGGGCTACACCATATATTTT. Translated, it gives CASSLSGGYTIYF.

The genes are TRBV7-2 and TRBJ2-7; D gene uncertain. The CDR3 is 14 residues long. V was cut by 5 bases and J by 3 bases, with 14 bases left in between. CDR1 and CDR2 from the germline V gene are SGHTA and FQGNSA. CDR3: CASSQVGRNYEQYF. CDR3 in DNA: TGTGCCAGCAGCCAAGTAGGGCGGAACTACGAGCAGTACTTC. Filled out from reference TRBV7-2 and TRBJ2-7, the complete variable domain reads GAGVSQSPSNKVTEKGKDVELRCDPISGHTALYWYRQSLGQGLEFLIYFQGNSAPDKSGLPSDRFSAERTGGSVSTLTIQRTQQEDSAVYLCASSQVGRNYEQYFGPGTRLTVT.

The chain links TRBV6-1 to TRBJ2-2; 7 bases are a match to TRBD2. This CDR3 contains 15 residues. Germline CDR1 MNHNS, CDR2 SASEGT. V was clipped by 7 bases and J by 4 bases; unmatched bases: 9. This chain's CDR3 is CASILEGGLTGELFF. CDR3 bases: TGTGCCAGCATATTAGAGGGAGGGCTCACCGGGGAGCTGTTTTTT.

The V call is TRBV28, the J call TRBJ2-7; 9 nucleotides match TRBD2. Losses at the gene ends were 5 bases for V and 2 bases for J; bases not matched to a gene: 10. Germline CDR1 MDHEN, CDR2 SYDVKM. The CDR3 length is 16 residues. CDR3: CASSPPSSGTPYEQYF. CDR3 in DNA: TGTGCCAGCAGTCCCCCCTCTAGCGGGACCCCCTACGAGCAGTACTTC.

This clone was recorded only once. The gene calls are TRBV2 and TRBJ2-1; maybe TRBD1 (6 bases). Looked up from germline, CDR1 is SNHLY and CDR2 is FYNNEI. The CDR3 totals 13 residues. The V end lost 6 bases, the J end lost 2 bases, and 8 bases lay between the germline ends. The CDR3 spells CASRTGTYNEQFF. CDR3 DNA: TGTGCCAGCAGGACAGGAACCTACAATGAGCAGTTCTTC. Looking up the rest from reference TRBV2 and TRBJ2-1 gives the full variable domain: EPEVTQTPSHQVTQMGQEVILRCVPISNHLYFYWYRQILGQKVEFLVSFYNNEISEKSEIFDDQFSVERPDGSNFTLKIRSTKLEDSAMYFCASRTGTYNEQFFGPGTRLTVL.

The chain uses TRBV11-2 and TRBJ2-4; 7 nucleotides agree with TRBD1. This CDR3 is built from 14 residues. V lost 9 bases, J lost 1 base, and 6 bases stayed unmatched. Looked up from germline, CDR1 is SGHAT and CDR2 is FQNNGV. In nucleotides, the CDR3 is TGTGCCAGTATGGGACAGAGGGCCAAAAACATTCAGTACTTC. This encodes CASMGQRAKNIQYF.

This chain connects TRBV18 to TRBJ1-2; D is unclear. This CDR3 spans 13 amino acids. Germline V gives CDR1 KGHSH, CDR2 LQKENI. Trimming pared 6 bases from V and 6 bases from J, leaving 14 bases between. CDR3 sequence reads: CASSPGRLDGYTF. CDR3 DNA: TGTGCCAGCTCCCCTGGACGTCTAGATGGCTACACCTTC.

The DNA for the CDR3 is TGCGCCAGCAGGCCTACTAGCGGTTTCGGGGAGCTGTTTTTT. This encodes CASRPTSGFGELFF. The genes are TRBV5-1 and TRBJ2-2, with 8 bases identical to TRBD2. Per the germline V gene, CDR1 is SGHRS and CDR2 is YFSETQ. This CDR3 contains 14 residues. The junction had 7 bases not matched to a gene; V was cut back by 5 bases and J by 7 bases. The whole variable domain, remainder taken from reference TRBV5-1 and TRBJ2-2, is KAGVTQTPRYLIKTRGQQVTLSCSPISGHRSVSWYQQTPGQGLQFLFEYFSETQRNKGNFPGRFSGRQFSNSRSEMNVSTLELGDSALYLCASRPTSGFGELFFGEGSRLTVL.

The gene calls are TRBV6-5 and TRBJ2-7; D gene uncertain. This CDR3 comprises 14 residues. V lost 0 bases, J lost 1 base, and 7 bases lay in between. Germline values: CDR1 MNHEY, CDR2 SVGAGI. This CDR3 is CASSYSGSSYEQYF. CDR3 sequence (DNA): TGTGCCAGCAGTTACTCGGGCAGTTCCTACGAGCAGTACTTC.

V usage is TRBV10-3 and J usage is TRBJ1-2; 9 bases are shared with TRBD1. The CDR3 is 12 amino acids. V trimming: 7 bases; J trimming: 6 bases; junction bases outside the gene matches: 3. CDR1 ENHRY and CDR2 SYGVKD come from the germline V gene. CDR3 loop: CAIKGQGDGYTF. The DNA of the CDR3 is TGTGCCATCAAGGGACAGGGAGATGGCTACACCTTC.

The rearrangement uses TRBV10-3 and TRBJ2-5, with D possibly matching TRBD2 (5 bases). There are 16 residues in the CDR3. Between the trimmed V and J ends, which lost 3 bases and 5 bases, there was a span of 19 bases. Germline-derived CDR1 and CDR2 are ENHRY and SYGVKD. CDR3 sequence (DNA): TGTGCCATCAGTGATAGAGGGTTGGACGATTGGGAGACCCAGTACTTC. Translated, it gives CAISDRGLDDWETQYF.

With regard to this clone: The junction departs from germline at one end; a sequencing error may be responsible. The CDR3 spells CASSLASAGELFF. For the CDR3, the DNA is TGTGCCAGCAGCCTAGCGTCTGCCGGGGAGCTGTTTTTT. The V and J genes are TRBV7-2 and TRBJ2-2, with a possible D match to TRBD2 (6 bases). The germline gives CDR1 SGHTA, CDR2 FQGNSA. The CDR3 loop spans 13 amino acids.

The chain joins TRBV29-1 to TRBJ2-7; D gene ambiguous. This CDR3 is built from 10 residues. Germline V gene sequence: CDR1 SQVTM, CDR2 ANQGSEA. V dropped 7 bases and J dropped 6 bases, with 10 bases sitting between them. DNA for the CDR3: TGCAGCGCGCTGACGGGCGAGCAGTACTTC. This codes for CSALTGEQYF.

The chain combines TRBV30 with TRBJ2-7; D might be TRBD2 (7 bases). The length of the CDR3 is 14 residues. Germline assignment: CDR1 GTSNPN and CDR2 SVGIG (reference sequence). V was trimmed by 1 base and J by 2 bases, leaving 12 bases between them. CDR3 protein: CAWSGGGIAYEQYF. CDR3 DNA sequence: TGTGCCTGGAGTGGCGGGGGCATCGCCTACGAGCAGTACTTC.

This rearrangement joins TRBV19 to TRBJ2-7, with D possibly TRBD1 on 5 matching bases. Looked up from germline, CDR1 is LNHDA and CDR2 is SQIVND (reference sequence). V lost 3 bases to trimming and J lost 3 bases, with 9 bases between them. This CDR3 is 13 amino acids long. CDR3 in amino acids: CASSMGQGYEQYF. DNA of the CDR3: TGTGCCAGTAGTATGGGGCAGGGCTACGAGCAGTACTTC.

This chain uses TRBV10-3 with TRBJ1-2; D is perhaps TRBD1 (6 bases). The CDR3 loop spans 14 amino acids. Per germline, CDR1 ENHRY and CDR2 SYGVKD. V was shortened by 1 base and J by 4 bases, with 10 bases between the two germline ends. CDR3 bases: TGTGCCATCAGTGAGTTAGACAGGTTCTATGGCTACACCTTC. Protein: CAISELDRFYGYTF.

This sequence joins TRBV5-4 and TRBJ2-7, with 14 bases that match TRBD2. The CDR3 contains 17 residues. The junction had 8 bases not matched to a gene; V was cut back by 4 bases and J by 2 bases. The germline CDR1 and CDR2 sequences are SGHNT and YYREEE (reference sequence). The CDR3 region has the DNA TGTGCCAGCAGCCAAGGGACTAGCGGGAGCCCTCCCTACGAGCAGTACTTC. Translated: CASSQGTSGSPPYEQYF.

This chain uses TRBV7-2 with TRBJ2-3, with D uncertain. Germline-derived CDR1 and CDR2 are SGHTA and FQGNSA. The CDR3 has 14 amino acids. Trimming removed 10 bases at V and 0 bases at J, with 14 bases between. The DNA for the CDR3 is TGTGCCAAGACCACCGGAGCTAGCACAGATACGCAGTATTTT. It specifies CAKTTGASTDTQYF.

This rearrangement joins TRBV6-1 to TRBJ1-5, with D uncertain. The ends were cut back, 0 bases at V and 5 bases at J, with 11 bases in the middle. The germline V gene has CDR1 MNHNS and CDR2 SASEGT. This CDR3 has 15 amino acids. The CDR3 loop is CASSEAAVGYQPQHF. As DNA, the CDR3 is TGTGCCAGCAGTGAAGCGGCGGTTGGGTATCAGCCCCAGCATTTT.

V and J are TRBV6-1 and TRBJ1-3; weak D call: TRBD1 (6 bases). Between the trimmed V and J ends, which lost 8 bases and 2 bases, there was a span of 10 bases. This CDR3 has 13 amino acids. Germline assignment: CDR1 MNHNS and CDR2 SASEGT. CDR3 in amino acids: CASAGGPGNTIYF. CDR3 DNA: TGTGCCAGCGCGGGGGGCCCTGGAAACACCATATATTTT.

This chain connects TRBV7-2 to TRBJ1-3, with 8 bases aligning to TRBD1. There are 15 residues in the CDR3. With V trimmed by 3 bases and J by 4 bases, 5 bases remained unmatched. The V gene's germline CDR1 is SGHTA and CDR2 FQGNSA. The CDR3 nucleotides read TGTGCCAGCAGCTTCCAGGGGGCAGGAGGAAACACCATATATTTT. Translating it yields CASSFQGAGGNTIYF.

The chain's CDR3 is CASSLEIAMNEQFF. The CDR3 DNA sequence: TGTGCCAGCAGCTTAGAGATAGCGATGAATGAGCAGTTCTTC. The V call is TRBV7-8, the J call TRBJ2-1, with a tentative D call TRBD2 (5 bases). The CDR3 is made up of 14 amino acids. CDR1 and CDR2 (germline): SGHVS, FQNEAQ. Trimming shortened V by 1 base and J by 7 bases, and 11 bases separated the two germline ends.

The J gene is TRBJ2-3, the V gene TRBV5-1, with TRBD1 matching over 7 bases. Looked up from germline, CDR1 is SGHRS and CDR2 is YFSETQ. The junction had 11 bases not matched to a gene; V was cut back by 2 bases and J by 2 bases. CDR3 size: 17 residues. The CDR3 here is CASSFLPGTVNTDTQYF. The CDR3 region has the DNA TGCGCCAGCAGCTTCCTACCTGGGACAGTCAACACAGATACGCAGTATTTT.

The genes are TRBV20-1 and TRBJ2-1; D is perhaps TRBD1 (6 bases). The CDR3 has 10 residues. Germline V lookup: CDR1 DFQATT, CDR2 SNEGSKA (reference sequence). With 5 bases removed from V and 9 bases from J, the gap between germline ends came to 8 bases. This chain's CDR3 is CSAHRVEQFF. DNA for the CDR3: TGCAGTGCTCACAGGGTTGAGCAGTTCTTC.